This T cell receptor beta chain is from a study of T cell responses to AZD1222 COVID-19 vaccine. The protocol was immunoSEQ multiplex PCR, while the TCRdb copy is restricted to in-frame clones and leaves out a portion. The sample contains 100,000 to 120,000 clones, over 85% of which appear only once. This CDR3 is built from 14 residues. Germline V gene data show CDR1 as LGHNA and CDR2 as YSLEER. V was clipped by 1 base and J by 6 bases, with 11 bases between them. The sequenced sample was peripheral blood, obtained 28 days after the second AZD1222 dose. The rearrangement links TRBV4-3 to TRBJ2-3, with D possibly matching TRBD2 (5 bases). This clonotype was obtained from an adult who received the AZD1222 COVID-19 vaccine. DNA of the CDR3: TGCGCCAGCAGCCAAGTGGGTGGCGGGGATACGCAGTATTTT. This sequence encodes CASSQVGGGDTQYF.